This T cell receptor beta chain was recovered during a study of shared clonotypes between healthy human individuals. Study information: CD8 memory received one plate per donor, CD8 naive two, CD4 memory three and CD4 naive three.

V was shortened by 5 bases and J by 0 bases, with 7 bases between the two germline ends. The CDR3 is 13 amino acids. The germline CDR1 and CDR2 sequences are MDHEN and SYDVKM. This clone was counted a single time. What it recognizes is unknown. Using immunoSEQ multiplex PCR, the repertoire was profiled, and TCRdb retains in-frame clones only, with some absent. The sample comprises over a million clones, roughly 96% of which are singletons, and roughly 1.2% rests with the top ten. Study-wide results and caveats: A generally larger estimated richness was seen in naive subsets than in memory subsets.

V usage is TRBV28 and J usage is TRBJ1-2; D uncertain. The sequence came from a man aged 30 to 45 in good health. The sample was naive CD4+ T cells sorted from blood. Sample subset: CD45RA+ positively selected. CDR3 region: CASSTQPNYGYTF. Here the CDR3 DNA reads TGTGCCAGCAGTACGCAGCCTAACTATGGCTACACCTTC.